These T cell receptor beta chains were read from a single sample in a study of cytomegalovirus exposure and HLA in healthy donors. Some clones are missing from TCRdb's copy, which holds only in-frame ones; the method was immunoSEQ multiplex PCR. The sample gives about 160,000 clones, 89% of which show up once; 4% to 4.5% is in the top ten. Material for sequencing was PBMCs. The source of these receptors is a man aged 18 to 29 in good health and CMV-seropositive. Both conserved end residues are part of each CDR3. The order of the fields is D gene, V gene, clone size, J gene, CDR3 length, CDR3 protein, CDR3 DNA. D genes are given only for firm matches. Some rows have no size entry. The others give once, few or many, or a class for an expanded clone.

TRBD2	TRBV9	-	TRBJ2-3	18	CASSPRLAGGRGTDTQYF	TGTGCCAGCAGCCCCCGGTTAGCGGGAGGGAGAGGCACAGATACGCAGTATTTT
TRBD2	TRBV5-8	-	TRBJ2-7	15	CASSLAGGISYEQYF	TGTGCCAGCTCGCTAGCGGGAGGGATCAGCTACGAGCAGTACTTC
-	TRBV30	-	TRBJ2-2	14	CAWSRGAGTGELFF	TGTGCCTGGAGTCGGGGGGCTGGGACCGGGGAGCTGTTTTTT
-	TRBV5-6	-	TRBJ2-7	17	CASSLVTGRAFSYEQYF	TGTGCCAGCAGCTTGGTCACAGGGAGGGCTTTCTCCTACGAGCAGTACTTC
-	TRBV19	-	TRBJ2-1	14	CASSIDRQWDEQFF	TGTGCCAGTAGTATAGATCGACAGTGGGATGAGCAGTTCTTC
-	TRBV6-5	-	TRBJ1-2	12	CASSPGAFGYTF	TGTGCCAGCAGTCCAGGGGCCTTTGGCTACACCTTC
-	TRBV28	-	TRBJ1-5	12	CASSSDSQPQHF	TGTGCCAGCAGCTCTGACAGTCAGCCCCAGCATTTT
-	TRBV5-6	-	TRBJ1-5	15	CASSYSLTGYQPQHF	TGTGCCAGCAGCTACTCCCTGACGGGGTATCAGCCCCAGCATTTT
-	TRBV6-5	-	TRBJ1-1	11	CASRAGQRAFF	TGTGCCAGCAGGGCTGGACAGAGGGCTTTCTTT
-	TRBV9	-	TRBJ2-7	11	CASSAGGEQYF	TGTGCCAGCAGCGCCGGAGGAGAGCAGTACTTC
-	TRBV7-9	-	TRBJ1-5	12	CASSFPDQPQHF	TGTGCCAGCAGCTTCCCGGATCAGCCCCAGCATTTT
-	TRBV29-1	-	TRBJ1-3	14	CSVGESSSGNTIYF	TGCAGCGTTGGGGAGAGCAGCTCTGGAAACACCATATATTTT
-	TRBV11-2	-	TRBJ1-1	13	CASSFQGSTEAFF	TGTGCCAGCAGCTTCCAGGGGAGCACTGAAGCTTTCTTT
-	TRBV28	-	TRBJ1-2	15	CASSLQQGANYGYTF	TGTGCCAGCAGTTTGCAGCAGGGTGCTAACTATGGCTACACCTTC
-	TRBV7-3	-	TRBJ2-2	16	CASSLMAQAGTGELFF	TGTGCCAGCAGCTTAATGGCACAGGCCGGGACCGGGGAGCTGTTTTTT
TRBD1	TRBV2	-	TRBJ2-1	15	CASIPDRGISNEQFF	TGTGCCAGCATACCGGACAGGGGGATTTCAAATGAGCAGTTCTTC
TRBD1	TRBV27	once	TRBJ1-4	18	CASSLSGTGYATNEKLFF	TGTGCCAGCAGTTTATCGGGGACAGGGTACGCAACTAATGAAAAACTGTTTTTT
-	TRBV19	once	TRBJ1-4	15	CASSIWGATNEKLFF	TGTGCCAGTAGTATCTGGGGAGCAACTAATGAAAAACTGTTTTTT
-	TRBV6-4	-	TRBJ1-5	16	CASSFNRVRHNQPQHF	TGTGCCAGCAGTTTCAACAGGGTTCGTCACAATCAGCCCCAGCATTTT
-	TRBV6-5	-	TRBJ1-2	14	CASSYSPEVSGYTF	TGTGCCAGCAGTTACTCCCCGGAGGTTTCCGGCTACACCTTC
TRBD1	TRBV15	-	TRBJ1-2	17	CATSRAGTGMDNYGYTF	TGTGCCACCAGCAGGGCAGGGACAGGGATGGATAACTATGGCTACACCTTC
TRBD2	TRBV28	-	TRBJ2-1	16	CASSPPGLAAYNEQFF	TGTGCCAGCAGTCCTCCGGGACTAGCGGCCTACAATGAGCAGTTCTTC
-	TRBV5-1	-	TRBJ2-1	15	CASSPSVPGRNEQFF	TGCGCCAGCAGCCCCAGTGTCCCAGGCAGGAATGAGCAGTTCTTC
-	TRBV15	-	TRBJ2-5	17	CATSRDERGWRAETQYF	TGTGCCACCAGCAGAGATGAAAGGGGCTGGAGGGCGGAGACCCAGTACTTC
TRBD2	TRBV7-3	-	TRBJ2-7	15	CASSLLAGGTYEQYF	TGTGCCAGCAGCTTATTAGCGGGAGGGACCTACGAGCAGTACTTC
TRBD1	TRBV4-2	-	TRBJ2-6	16	CASSQGTGPGANVLTF	TGTGCCAGCAGCCAAGGGACAGGGCCTGGGGCCAACGTCCTGACTTTC
-	TRBV18	-	TRBJ1-1	13	CASSPSRGTEAFF	TGTGCCAGCTCACCCAGTAGGGGCACTGAAGCTTTCTTT
-	TRBV6-6	few	TRBJ2-7	14	CASSYSGQRHEQYF	TGTGCCAGCAGTTACTCGGGACAACGCCACGAGCAGTACTTC
-	TRBV7-9	once	TRBJ2-5	14	CASSSDRSQETQYF	TGTGCCAGCAGCTCCGACAGGTCCCAAGAGACCCAGTACTTC
-	TRBV5-4	-	TRBJ1-3	15	CASSFRGSSGNTIYF	TGTGCCAGCAGCTTTCGAGGGAGCTCTGGAAACACCATATATTTT
TRBD1	TRBV11-3	once	TRBJ2-1	15	CASSLETQGWDEQFF	TGTGCCAGCAGCTTAGAAACACAGGGGTGGGATGAGCAGTTCTTC
TRBD2	TRBV11-3	-	TRBJ2-3	12	CASSLWAGDPYF	TGTGCCAGCAGCTTATGGGCGGGAGATCCGTATTTT
TRBD2	TRBV5-4	-	TRBJ2-7	16	CASSFESGGTSYEQYF	TGTGCCAGCAGCTTCGAAAGCGGGGGTACCTCCTACGAGCAGTACTTC
TRBD1	TRBV19	-	TRBJ1-5	14	CASSIQGGNQPQHF	TGTGCCAGTAGTATACAGGGGGGCAATCAGCCCCAGCATTTT
-	TRBV6-1	-	TRBJ2-7	15	CASSEMEGPSYEQYF	TGTGCCAGCAGTGAGATGGAGGGCCCCTCCTACGAGCAGTACTTC
TRBD1	TRBV19	-	TRBJ1-4	15	CASSPVQGAREKLFF	TGTGCCAGTAGTCCCGTACAGGGGGCGAGAGAAAAACTGTTTTTT
TRBD2	TRBV9	-	TRBJ2-7	17	CASSVSGVGGDIDEQYF	TGTGCCAGCAGCGTATCCGGAGTGGGGGGGGATATTGACGAGCAGTACTTC
TRBD2	TRBV19	-	TRBJ2-7	14	CASNPGGLLYEQYF	TGTGCCAGTAACCCGGGGGGGCTACTCTACGAGCAGTACTTC
TRBD2	TRBV4-1	-	TRBJ2-7	15	CASSQTGLAAYEQYF	TGCGCCAGCAGTCAAACCGGACTAGCGGCCTACGAGCAGTACTTC
-	TRBV19	-	TRBJ1-2	17	CASSIGAGGFALDGYTF	TGTGCCAGTAGTATAGGGGCGGGGGGGTTCGCATTGGATGGCTACACCTTC
TRBD2	TRBV10-3	-	TRBJ2-1	13	CAIRAGGGDEQFF	TGTGCCATCAGGGCGGGAGGGGGGGATGAGCAGTTCTTC
-	TRBV6-5	-	TRBJ2-7	11	CASAGRYEQYF	TGTGCCAGCGCGGGGCGTTACGAGCAGTACTTC
-	TRBV5-6	-	TRBJ2-7	16	CASSLETSRLPDEQYF	TGTGCCAGCAGCTTGGAGACTTCCAGACTCCCTGACGAGCAGTACTTC
-	TRBV10-3	-	TRBJ2-7	15	CAISDHSDRSYEQYF	TGTGCCATCAGTGACCATAGCGACAGGTCCTACGAGCAGTACTTC
TRBD2	TRBV7-8	-	TRBJ2-3	17	CASSHRTSGRAADTQYF	TGTGCCAGCAGCCACCGGACTAGCGGGAGGGCCGCAGATACGCAGTATTTT
-	TRBV5-1	-	TRBJ2-1	14	CASSGLVSYNEQFF	TGCGCCAGCTCCGGACTGGTCTCCTACAATGAGCAGTTCTTC
TRBD2	TRBV7-2	few	TRBJ2-7	14	CASSLAGGPIEQYF	TGTGCCAGCAGCTTAGCGGGAGGGCCGATCGAGCAGTACTTC
TRBD2	TRBV30	once	TRBJ2-5	16	CAWTSGLAGGGETQYF	TGTGCCTGGACCTCGGGACTAGCGGGCGGGGGGGAGACCCAGTACTTC
TRBD2	TRBV18	once	TRBJ2-1	15	CASSPKGLADNEQFF	TGTGCCAGCTCACCTAAGGGACTAGCGGACAATGAGCAGTTCTTC
TRBD1	TRBV27	-	TRBJ2-5	16	CASSLFGTGALETQYF	TGTGCCAGCAGTTTATTCGGGACAGGGGCATTGGAGACCCAGTACTTC
TRBD1	TRBV6-1	-	TRBJ2-7	14	CASSPGTGDPEQYF	TGTGCCAGCAGCCCAGGGACAGGGGATCCCGAGCAGTACTTC
TRBD1	TRBV2	once	TRBJ1-4	16	CASKIGGRRPNEKLFF	TGTGCCAGCAAAATAGGGGGCAGGCGGCCTAATGAAAAACTGTTTTTT
TRBD1	TRBV27	-	TRBJ1-2	15	CASSPGQGWNYGYTF	TGTGCCAGCAGTCCCGGACAGGGTTGGAACTATGGCTACACCTTC
TRBD2	TRBV5-1	-	TRBJ2-7	16	CASSPGLAGEGYEQYF	TGCGCCAGCAGCCCCGGGCTAGCGGGAGAAGGGTACGAGCAGTACTTC
TRBD2	TRBV7-3	-	TRBJ2-1	14	CASSLQGGESEQFF	TGTGCCAGCAGCTTACAGGGAGGGGAGAGTGAGCAGTTCTTC
TRBD1	TRBV5-1	-	TRBJ2-5	14	CASSSGTGGETQYF	TGCGCCAGCAGCTCCGGGACAGGGGGGGAGACCCAGTACTTC
-	TRBV25-1	-	TRBJ1-2	14	CASLPTGQGYGYTF	TGTGCCAGCCTCCCTACGGGACAAGGCTATGGCTACACCTTC
-	TRBV14	-	TRBJ2-7	11	CASSQADEQYF	TGTGCCAGCAGCCAAGCGGACGAGCAGTACTTC
TRBD1	TRBV6-6	-	TRBJ2-7	15	CASSSPGQASYEQYF	TGTGCCAGCAGTTCCCCGGGACAGGCTTCCTACGAGCAGTACTTC